The source of this T cell receptor beta chain is a study of vaccination and CD4 T cells after COVID-19. Each CDR3 protein gets one entry after TCRdb re-called the PCR reads with MiXCR. In the table there are 30,000 or so distinct CDR3 sequences, roughly 50% of which are singletons. Time point: late sampling 161 to 241 days after vaccination in a few convalescent patients. Losses at the gene ends were 4 bases for V and 2 bases for J; bases not matched to a gene: 9. CDR1 is SGHVS, CDR2 FQNEAQ, per germline. The CDR3 is made up of 18 amino acids. This receptor was identified in a human donor who had recovered from COVID-19. This chain joins TRBV7-8 and TRBJ2-1; the match to TRBD2 covers 12 bases. The specimen was CD4+ T cells from blood, collected about 7 months after SARS-CoV-2 vaccination. CDR3 region: CASSSSLASGRAYNEQFF. Here the CDR3 DNA reads TGTGCCAGCAGCTCTAGCTTGGCTAGCGGGAGGGCCTACAATGAGCAGTTCTTC. The full variable domain, rest sourced from reference TRBV7-8 and TRBJ2-1, is GAGVSQSPRYKVAKRGQDVALRCDPISGHVSLFWYQQALGQGPEFLTYFQNEAQLDKSGLPSDRFFAERPEGSVSTLKIQRTQQEDSAVYLCASSSSLASGRAYNEQFFGPGTRLTVL.